The 12 T cell receptor beta chains given below trace back to one sample, sequenced in a study of shared clonotypes between healthy human individuals. Sequenced by immunoSEQ multiplex PCR; TCRdb stores in-frame clones only, minus some. There are roughly 1 million clones in the sample; more than 60% occur only once, and over 1.3% lies in the top ten. Material: memory CD4+ T cells sorted from blood. Subset specified: CD45RA-negative fraction. The receptors shown here come from a man aged 18 to 29 in good health.

The J gene is TRBJ1-2, the V gene TRBV2; D is perhaps TRBD1 (6 bases). This CDR3 spans 12 amino acids. Germline values: CDR1 SNHLY, CDR2 FYNNEI. V was cut by 6 bases and J by 8 bases, with 13 bases left in between. CDR3 region: CASRDSLSGYTF. For the CDR3, the DNA is TGTGCCAGCAGGGACAGCCTCTCGGGCTACACCTTC.

The V call is TRBV6-6, the J call TRBJ2-5; 7 bases are a match to TRBD2. The CDR3 contains 13 residues. V was clipped by 6 bases and J by 2 bases; unmatched bases: 3. Germline loops: CDR1 MNHNY, CDR2 SVGAGI (reference sequence). The CDR3 bases are TGTGCCAGCAGCCTTAGCGGGCAAGAGACCCAGTACTTC. Translating gives CASSLSGQETQYF.

This rearrangement joins TRBV30 to TRBJ2-5; D unresolved. The end of the DNA aligns better with TRBJ2-7, so the J call may be wrong. This CDR3 has 16 residues. Per germline, CDR1 GTSNPN and CDR2 SVGIG (reference sequence). The CDR3 DNA reads as TGTGCCTGGAGTCCTTTGACTCTCCTTATTAGCAACGAGCAGTACTTC. Residues: CAWSPLTLLISNEQYF.

This chain joins TRBV30 and TRBJ2-7; D is unclear. This CDR3 is built from 14 residues. Germline loops: CDR1 GTSNPN, CDR2 SVGIG (reference sequence). V lost 0 bases to trimming and J lost 0 bases, with 9 bases between them. The CDR3 coding sequence is TGTGCCTGGAGTGTCGGCCTGAACTCCTACGAGCAGTACTTC. This encodes CAWSVGLNSYEQYF.

Written as DNA, the CDR3 is TGTGCCAGCAGAATGACAGGGACTAACGAGCAGTACTTC. Translated, it gives CASRMTGTNEQYF. J is TRBJ2-7 and V is TRBV27; D could derive from TRBD1 or TRBD2 (7 bases each). The CDR3 is 13 amino acids. Trimming stripped 6 bases from V and 5 bases from J, with 14 bases between. Germline CDR1 is MNHEY and CDR2 is SMNVEV (reference sequence).

This chain links TRBV6-1 with TRBJ1-5, with no clear D. Trimming took 7 bases from V and 9 from J, leaving 16 bases between them. Per germline, CDR1 MNHNS and CDR2 SASEGT. The CDR3 is 13 amino acids. The CDR3 is CASTILVGRPQHF. CDR3 DNA sequence: TGTGCCAGCACTATACTTGTCGGGAGGCCCCAGCATTTT.

Comments on this clone: Distinct nucleotide sequences in the sample also encode this CDR3. The chain carries TRBV30 and TRBJ1-4; D remains ambiguous. The CDR3 sequence is 11 residues long. Germline V gives CDR1 GTSNPN, CDR2 SVGIG (reference sequence). V dropped 2 bases and J dropped 5 bases, with 3 bases sitting between them. CDR3 residues: CAWSINEKLFF. The CDR3 DNA is TGTGCCTGGAGTATCAATGAAAAACTGTTTTTT.

The rearrangement joins TRBV7-2 to TRBJ1-4, with D perhaps TRBD1 (6 bases). The CDR3 loop spans 15 amino acids. V shed 4 bases and J shed 1 base, with 10 bases lying between them. The germline gives CDR1 SGHTA, CDR2 FQGNSA. The CDR3 loop reads CASSSTGITNEKLFF. The CDR3 DNA reads TGTGCCAGCAGCTCCACAGGGATAACTAATGAAAAACTGTTTTTT.

This clone was detected a few times. The chain joins TRBV6-6 to TRBJ1-6; no definite D call. The V end lost 7 bases, the J end lost 6 bases, and 13 bases lay between the germline ends. Germline CDR1 MNHNY, CDR2 SVGAGI (reference sequence). The CDR3 covers 14 residues. CDR3 in DNA: TGTGCCAGCACTACCCGGATAGGTAATTCACCCCTCCACTTT. Amino acids: CASTTRIGNSPLHF.

This chain uses TRBV6-1 with TRBJ1-3, with a possible D match to TRBD1 (6 bases). Germline V gene lookup returns CDR1 MNHNS and CDR2 SASEGT. The V and J ends lost 3 bases and 4 bases respectively, with 19 bases between them. The CDR3 extends over 17 amino acids. Written as DNA, the CDR3 is TGTGCCAGCAGTGACCAACCTCCGGGGGCAGGAGGAAACACCATATATTTT. Translating it yields CASSDQPPGAGGNTIYF.

J is TRBJ1-1 and V is TRBV5-5, with no clear D. V was shortened by 2 bases and J by 0 bases, with 11 bases between the two germline ends. CDR1 is SGHKS and CDR2 is YYEKEE in the germline V gene (reference sequence). This CDR3 region has 15 residues. CDR3 DNA sequence: TGTGCCAGCAGCTTTACTGCGGGAATGAACACTGAAGCTTTCTTT. Translating gives CASSFTAGMNTEAFF. The whole variable domain, filled in from reference TRBV5-5 and TRBJ1-1, reads DAGVTQSPTHLIKTRGQQVTLRCSPISGHKSVSWYQQVLGQGPQFIFQYYEKEERGRGNFPDRFSARQFPNYSSELNVNALLLGDSALYLCASSFTAGMNTEAFFGQGTRLTVV.

The sample holds a few counts of this clone. J is TRBJ2-1 and V is TRBV18; 7 bases agree with TRBD2. Germline CDR1 and CDR2: KGHSH and LQKENI. The CDR3 runs 17 residues. Unmatched junction bases numbered 7, after V lost 2 bases and J lost 0 bases. CDR3 sequence reads: CASSPEAGSDSYNEQFF. The CDR3 nucleotides are TGTGCCAGCTCACCAGAAGCGGGGTCCGACTCCTACAATGAGCAGTTCTTC. The whole variable domain, remainder taken from reference TRBV18 and TRBJ2-1, is NAGVMQNPRHLVRRRGQEARLRCSPMKGHSHVYWYRQLPEEGLKFMVYLQKENIIDESGMPKERFSAEFPKEGPSILRIQQVVRGDSAAYFCASSPEAGSDSYNEQFFGPGTRLTVL.